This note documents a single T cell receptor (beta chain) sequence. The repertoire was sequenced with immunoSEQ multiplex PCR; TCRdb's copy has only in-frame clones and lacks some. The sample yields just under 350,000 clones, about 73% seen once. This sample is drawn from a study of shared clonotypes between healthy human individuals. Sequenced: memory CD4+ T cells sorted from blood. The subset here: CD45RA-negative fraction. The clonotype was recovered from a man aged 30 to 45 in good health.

CDR3 sequence: CASSIWNEQFF. DNA of the CDR3: TGTGCCAGTAGTATTTGGAATGAGCAGTTCTTC. V usage is TRBV19 and J usage is TRBJ2-1; D not resolved. Germline CDR1 is LNHDA and CDR2 is SQIVND (reference sequence). CDR3 size: 11 residues. The V end was cut by 3 bases, the J end by 7 bases, with 4 bases between. Combining the CDR3 with reference TRBV19 and TRBJ2-1 gives the whole variable domain DGGITQSPKYLFRKEGQNVTLSCEQNLNHDAMYWYRQDPGQGLRLIYYSQIVNDFQKGDIAEGYSVSREKKESFPLTVTSAQKNPTAFYLCASSIWNEQFFGPGTRLTVL.